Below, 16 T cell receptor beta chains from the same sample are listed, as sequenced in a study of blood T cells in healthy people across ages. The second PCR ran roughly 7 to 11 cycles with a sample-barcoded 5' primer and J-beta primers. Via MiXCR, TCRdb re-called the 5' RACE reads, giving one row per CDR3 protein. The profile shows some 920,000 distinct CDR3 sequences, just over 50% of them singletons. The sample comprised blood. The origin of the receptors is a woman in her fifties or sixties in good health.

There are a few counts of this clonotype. CDR3 residues: CASSLAVHYEQYF. The DNA for the CDR3 is TGTGCCAGCAGTTTAGCAGTTCACTACGAGCAGTACTTC. The chain is built from TRBV12-3 or TRBV12-4 and TRBJ2-7; D is unresolved. The CDR3 totals 13 residues. V lost 0 bases and J 3 bases, leaving 6 bases between the germline ends.

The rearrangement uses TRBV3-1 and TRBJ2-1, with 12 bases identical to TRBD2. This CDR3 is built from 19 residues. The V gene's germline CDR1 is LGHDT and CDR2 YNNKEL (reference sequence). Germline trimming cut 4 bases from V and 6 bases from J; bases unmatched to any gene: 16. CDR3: CASSRRGTSGPNVGNEQFF. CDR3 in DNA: TGTGCCAGCAGCCGCCGCGGGACTAGCGGGCCCAATGTGGGCAATGAGCAGTTCTTC.

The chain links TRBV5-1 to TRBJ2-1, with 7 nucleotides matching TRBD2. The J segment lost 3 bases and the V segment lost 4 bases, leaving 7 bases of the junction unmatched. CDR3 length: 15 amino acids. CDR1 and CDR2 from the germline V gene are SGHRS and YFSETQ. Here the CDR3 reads CASSLSGMNYNEQFF. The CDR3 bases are TGCGCCAGCAGCCTAAGCGGGATGAACTACAATGAGCAGTTCTTC.

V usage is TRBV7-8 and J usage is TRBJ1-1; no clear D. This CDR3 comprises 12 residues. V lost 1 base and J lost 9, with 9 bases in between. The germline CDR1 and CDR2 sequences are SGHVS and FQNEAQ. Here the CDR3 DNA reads TGTGCCAGCAGCTTAGTGGCGGGGAAAGCTTTCTTT. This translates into CASSLVAGKAFF.

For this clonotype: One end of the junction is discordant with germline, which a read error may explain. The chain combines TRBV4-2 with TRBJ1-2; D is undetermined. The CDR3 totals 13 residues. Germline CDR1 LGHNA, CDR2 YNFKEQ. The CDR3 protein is CACSRDLNYGYTF. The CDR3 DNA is TGTGCCTGCAGCCGGGATTTAAACTATGGCTACACCTTC.

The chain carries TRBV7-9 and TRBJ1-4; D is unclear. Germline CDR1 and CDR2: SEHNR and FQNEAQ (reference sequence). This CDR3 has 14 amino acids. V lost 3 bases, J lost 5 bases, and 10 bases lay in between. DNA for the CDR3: TGTGCCAGCAGCTTGGATGGTATCAATGAAAAACTGTTTTTT. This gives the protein CASSLDGINEKLFF. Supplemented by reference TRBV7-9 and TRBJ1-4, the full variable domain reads DTGVSQNPRHKITKRGQNVTFRCDPISEHNRLYWYRQTLGQGPEFLTYFQNEAQLEKSRLLSDRFSAERPKGSFSTLEIQRTEQGDSAMYLCASSLDGINEKLFFGSGTQLSVL.

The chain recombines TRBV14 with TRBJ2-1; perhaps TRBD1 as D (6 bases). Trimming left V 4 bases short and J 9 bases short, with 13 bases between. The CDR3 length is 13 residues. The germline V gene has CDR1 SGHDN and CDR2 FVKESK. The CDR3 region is CASSRSLGGEQFF. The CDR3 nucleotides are TGTGCCAGCAGCCGTTCACTAGGGGGTGAGCAGTTCTTC.

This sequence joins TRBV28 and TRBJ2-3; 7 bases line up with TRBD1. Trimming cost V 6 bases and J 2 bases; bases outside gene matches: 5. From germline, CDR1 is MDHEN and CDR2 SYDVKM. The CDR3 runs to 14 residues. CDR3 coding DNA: TGTGCCAGCAGGGGCCAGGGGGTCACAGATACGCAGTATTTT. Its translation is CASRGQGVTDTQYF.

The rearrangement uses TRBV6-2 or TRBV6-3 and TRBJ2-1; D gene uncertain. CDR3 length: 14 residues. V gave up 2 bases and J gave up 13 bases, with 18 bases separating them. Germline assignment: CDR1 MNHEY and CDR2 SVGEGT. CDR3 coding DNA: TGTGCCAGCAGTTACCACCAATTCCTTGTTTATCAGTTCTTC. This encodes CASSYHQFLVYQFF.

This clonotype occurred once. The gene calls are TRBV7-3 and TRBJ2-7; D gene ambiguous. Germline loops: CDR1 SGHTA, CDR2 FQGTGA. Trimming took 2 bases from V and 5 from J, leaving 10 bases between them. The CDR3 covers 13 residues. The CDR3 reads CASSLSGAHEQYF. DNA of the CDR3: TGTGCCAGCAGCTTATCCGGTGCGCACGAGCAGTACTTC.

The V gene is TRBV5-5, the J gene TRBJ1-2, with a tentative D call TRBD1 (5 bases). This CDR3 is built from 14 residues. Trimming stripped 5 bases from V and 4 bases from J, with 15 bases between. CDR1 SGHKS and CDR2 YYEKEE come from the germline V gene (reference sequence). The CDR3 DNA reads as TGTGCCAGCAGTCCAGACGGGGGATTCTATGGCTACACCTTC. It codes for CASSPDGGFYGYTF. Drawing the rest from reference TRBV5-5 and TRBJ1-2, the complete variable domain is DAGVTQSPTHLIKTRGQQVTLRCSPISGHKSVSWYQQVLGQGPQFIFQYYEKEERGRGNFPDRFSARQFPNYSSELNVNALLLGDSALYLCASSPDGGFYGYTFGSGTRLTVV.

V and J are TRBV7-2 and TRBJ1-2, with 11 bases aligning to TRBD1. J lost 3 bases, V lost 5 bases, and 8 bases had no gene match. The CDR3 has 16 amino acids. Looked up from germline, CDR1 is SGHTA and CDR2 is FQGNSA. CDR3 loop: CASSARTGGFDYGYTF. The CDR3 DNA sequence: TGTGCCAGCAGCGCCAGGACAGGGGGCTTCGACTATGGCTACACCTTC.

CDR3 nucleotide sequence: TGTGCCAGCAGTGCACGCCTTGGAAAGGCGAACACCGGGGAGCTGTTTTTT. Its translation: CASSARLGKANTGELFF. This chain connects TRBV6-1 to TRBJ2-2; no clear D gene. This CDR3 comprises 17 residues. The ends were cut back, 4 bases at V and 0 bases at J, with 15 bases in the middle. Germline V lookup: CDR1 MNHNS, CDR2 SASEGT.

The CDR3 DNA reads as TGTGCCAGCTCACCGGGACTAGCGGGAGCCATTTCCTACGAGCAGTACTTC. Amino acid sequence: CASSPGLAGAISYEQYF. The chain has TRBV18 and TRBJ2-7, with 14 bases fitting TRBD2. From germline, CDR1 is KGHSH and CDR2 LQKENI. The V segment lost 3 bases and the J segment 1 base; nucleotides outside the gene matches: 5. The CDR3 length is 17 residues.

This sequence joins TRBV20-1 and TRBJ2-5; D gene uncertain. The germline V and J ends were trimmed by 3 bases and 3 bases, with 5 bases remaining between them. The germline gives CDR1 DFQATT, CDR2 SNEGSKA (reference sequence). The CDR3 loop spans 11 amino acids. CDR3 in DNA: TGCAGTGCTAGTGCGGAAGAGACCCAGTACTTC. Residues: CSASAEETQYF.

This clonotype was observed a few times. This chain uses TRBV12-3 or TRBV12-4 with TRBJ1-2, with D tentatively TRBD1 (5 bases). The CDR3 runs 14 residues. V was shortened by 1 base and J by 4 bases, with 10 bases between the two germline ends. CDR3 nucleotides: TGTGCCAGCAGTTTAGGGGGGGGACCCTATGGCTACACCTTC. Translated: CASSLGGGPYGYTF.